This T cell receptor (beta chain) derives from a study of shared clonotypes between healthy human individuals (TCRdb year 2020). Looking at the study overall: The cohort included a few men and a couple of women between 18 and 49 years of age. Different laboratories and diverse techniques were used to prepare libraries and sequence TCR repertoires, to increase sequencing depth and limit assay-specific biases. Per donor, leukapheresis produced somewhere between about 0.9 and 9 billion PBMCs. To estimate repertoire size and how much clonotype sharing occurs between individuals, the study deeply sequenced the blood TCR repertoires of several healthy adults. The study at large found these results: Sampling was restricted to blood, and TCR repertoires in tissue are likely to differ from TCR repertoires in blood. Pairwise subsampling led to the expectation that sequencing depth would affect the degree of clonotype sharing among donors. The genetic and exposure-history diversity represented was limited by the small number of donors.

Donors were healthy HIV-negative adults with no recently reported acute infections or vaccinations. Every donor was a Caucasian adult residing in Nashville, Tennessee, USA. For unsorted samples, 85 million to 100 million PBMCs were counted, and genomic DNA was extracted using the QIAamp DNA Blood Mini kit. Blood was obtained by leukapheresis, after which PBMCs were separated by Ficoll-Histopaque density gradient centrifugation and cryopreserved in liquid nitrogen vapor phase. TCR CDR3 regions were amplified from genomic DNA by multiplex PCR using the deep immunoSEQ assay. For each cell subset, the extracted genomic DNA was distributed evenly across all wells of several immunoSEQ 96-well plates, and each plate served as one replicate. For unsorted PBMC, about 0.3 ug genomic DNA, equal to around 30,000 T cell genomes, was loaded into each replicate PCR. Genomic DNA from unsorted PBMC was sequenced over ten immunoSEQ deep assay plates. Purified libraries were measured with a Qubit 3.0 fluorometer, size-checked on a Bioanalyzer 2100, and measured again with the KAPA Library Quantification kit. Every immunoSEQ 96-well plate was sequenced on a dedicated single-read 150-cycle Illumina NextSeq 550 flow cell. In the authors' own workflow: Because the immunoSEQ output held only junctional sequences and lacked quality scores, the filtering could not match the filtering applied to full-length reads. To assign V/J genes and CDR3, sequences were annotated using PyIR, a Python wrapper for IgBLAST v1.9, with IMGT germline references. Reads were filtered out if the reads had weak V/J assignments (E-value above 1e-6), no CDR3, stop codons, out-of-frame junctions, or ambiguous translated residues. V3J clonotypes were defined as sequences sharing the same inferred V gene, J gene, and CDR3 amino acid sequence. Percentage overlap between repertoires was calculated by dividing the number of shared unique clonotypes by the size of the smaller repertoire. Richness of each repertoire was evaluated using RTK rarefaction, the Chao1 estimator, and Recon v2.1 estimates of unobserved clonotypes. Imported from immuneACCESS, the table was reduced by TCRdb to in-frame sequences with V and J called. These copies leave out some clones; in studies compared against another copy, an unresolved V gene accounts for under half, and the cause of the remainder is not known. V and J calls and clone size come straight from that table; D and trimming were deduced from the DNA. This sample gives about 470,000 clones in total; roughly 80% of them show up just once. The ten largest make up about 13% of the sample.

Worth noting for this clone: Its specific antigen is unknown. Base quality data are lacking; no much larger clone is found one base away.

Sequenced: PBMCs. This clonotype was obtained from a woman between 35 and 50 years old in good health. Some clones in this sample may be carry-over from other donors' samples.

The CDR3 loop reads CASSQALAGFYEQFF. In nucleotides, the sequence is TGCGCCAGCAGCCAAGCTCTAGCGGGTTTTTATGAGCAGTTCTTC. The chain links TRBV4-3 with TRBJ2-1, with 8 bases matching TRBD2. CDR1 and CDR2 are drawn from the germline V gene: LGHNA, YSLEER. Measured from the cysteine to the phenylalanine, the CDR3 is 15 residues long. Solely the CDR3 DNA is kept, with 45 bases framed from the first base. V and J are trimmed by 1 base and 8 bases, and the gene matches miss 7 bases of the junction.